The 13 T cell receptor beta chains reported below all come from one sample, sequenced in a study of cytomegalovirus exposure and HLA in healthy donors. Primers: 60 Vbeta forward and 13 Jbeta reverse. The assay was immunoSEQ multiplex PCR, and TCRdb's table has in-frame clones only and misses some. The sample contains about 150,000 clones, 80% to 85% of which appear only once. Sequenced material: PBMCs. The receptors shown here come from a boy aged 2-15 years in good health and CMV-seronegative.

The table lists this clone with a few counts. The chain combines TRBV2 with TRBJ2-1; the match to TRBD2 covers 7 bases. The ends lost 2 bases at V and 7 bases at J; junction bases unmatched: 2. Germline V gives CDR1 SNHLY, CDR2 FYNNEI. This CDR3 has 13 residues. In DNA, the CDR3 is TGTGCCAGCAGTGAAACGGGGGGAAATGAGCAGTTCTTC. Its translation: CASSETGGNEQFF. Variable domain in full (rest from reference TRBV2 and TRBJ2-1): EPEVTQTPSHQVTQMGQEVILRCVPISNHLYFYWYRQILGQKVEFLVSFYNNEISEKSEIFDDQFSVERPDGSNFTLKIRSTKLEDSAMYFCASSETGGNEQFFGPGTRLTVL.

The J gene is TRBJ2-5, the V gene TRBV7-3; tentative D call: TRBD1 (5 bases). Between the trimmed V and J ends, which lost 2 bases and 1 base, there was a span of 17 bases. The CDR3 runs to 17 residues. Germline V CDR1 and CDR2: SGHTA, FQGTGA. The DNA for the CDR3 is TGTGCCAGCAGCTTATTGGGTCCGCCCAGGGTCCAAGAGACCCAGTACTTC. Protein product: CASSLLGPPRVQETQYF. The whole variable domain, filled in from reference TRBV7-3 and TRBJ2-5, reads GAGVSQTPSNKVTEKGKYVELRCDPISGHTALYWYRQSLGQGPEFLIYFQGTGAADDSGLPNDRFFAVRPEGSVSTLKIQRTERGDSAVYLCASSLLGPPRVQETQYFGPGTRLLVL.

The chain has TRBV2 and TRBJ2-3; 7 bases agree with TRBD2. The CDR3 runs 17 residues. CDR1 is SNHLY, CDR2 FYNNEI, per germline. Unmatched junction bases numbered 9, after V lost 2 bases and J lost 1 base. In DNA form, the CDR3 reads TGTGCCAGCAGTGAATGGGGAGCGGGGAGGGGCACAGATACGCAGTATTTT. This sequence encodes CASSEWGAGRGTDTQYF.

The V and J genes are TRBV5-8 and TRBJ2-5, with D maybe TRBD2 (6 bases). Germline CDR1 and CDR2: SGHTS and YDEGEE. CDR3 size: 14 residues. The germline V and J ends were trimmed by 0 bases and 2 bases, with 8 bases remaining between them. For the CDR3, the DNA is TGTGCCAGCAGCTTGGAGGAGGGGCAAGAGACCCAGTACTTC. It encodes CASSLEEGQETQYF.

This clone was seen only a few times. The chain is built from TRBV30 and TRBJ1-1, with D perhaps TRBD1 (6 bases). The germline CDR1 and CDR2 sequences are GTSNPN and SVGIG (reference sequence). Trimming cost V 0 bases and J 4 bases, with 18 bases left between them. The CDR3 contains 16 residues. CDR3 DNA: TGTGCCTGGAGTGTGAGTGCAGGGGACCCACCCACTGAAGCTTTCTTT. Protein product: CAWSVSAGDPPTEAFF.

This clone was detected a few times. V is TRBV15 and J is TRBJ2-5; TRBD2 might be the D (5 bases). The CDR3 is made up of 14 amino acids. The ends were cut back, 3 bases at V and 3 bases at J, with 11 bases in the middle. Per germline, CDR1 LNHNV and CDR2 YYDKDF (reference sequence). The CDR3 here is CATSRGVFEETQYF. The CDR3 nucleotides are TGTGCCACCAGCAGGGGAGTTTTCGAAGAGACCCAGTACTTC.

J is TRBJ2-1 and V is TRBV5-8; the match to TRBD1 covers 9 bases. V trimming: 1 base; J trimming: 4 bases; junction bases outside the gene matches: 9. The CDR3 contains 17 residues. Germline CDR1 and CDR2: SGHTS and YDEGEE. The CDR3 bases are TGTGCCAGCAGCTTGTATTGGGGTGGGACAGGGTACAATGAGCAGTTCTTC. Amino acid sequence: CASSLYWGGTGYNEQFF.

The J gene is TRBJ2-4, the V gene TRBV27; 15 bases line up with TRBD2. Germline V gene data show CDR1 as MNHEY and CDR2 as SMNVEV (reference sequence). The CDR3 totals 16 residues. J gave up 8 bases and V 6 bases, and 8 bases lay outside the gene matches. The CDR3 DNA is TGTGCCAGCAGGGGACTAGCGGGAGGCCCTTTAGACATTCAGTACTTC. This codes for CASRGLAGGPLDIQYF.

V is TRBV10-3 and J is TRBJ1-4, with D possibly being TRBD1 (5 bases). This CDR3 has 16 residues. Trimming cost V 4 bases and J 0 bases, with 12 bases left between them. Germline values: CDR1 ENHRY, CDR2 SYGVKD. The CDR3 loop is CAISGGFNATNEKLFF. Here the CDR3 DNA reads TGTGCCATCAGTGGGGGCTTCAATGCAACTAATGAAAAACTGTTTTTT.

The J gene is TRBJ1-4, the V gene TRBV19, with TRBD1 as a possible D gene (5 bases). The CDR3 is 15 residues long. Looked up from germline, CDR1 is LNHDA and CDR2 is SQIVND (reference sequence). V was clipped by 1 base and J by 8 bases, with 14 bases between them. This CDR3 reads CASSIVEGRNEKLFF. In DNA, the CDR3 is TGTGCCAGTAGTATAGTGGAGGGGCGGAACGAAAAACTGTTTTTT.

The CDR3 is CASSLYPTGAGNTIYF. In DNA form, the CDR3 reads TGCGCCAGCAGCTTGTACCCGACCGGAGCTGGAAACACCATATATTTT. The chain joins TRBV5-1 to TRBJ1-3; D gene uncertain. This CDR3 comprises 16 residues. The germline gives CDR1 SGHRS, CDR2 YFSETQ. Trimming removed 1 base at V and 2 bases at J, with 13 bases between.

The chain couples TRBV5-1 to TRBJ1-1; D is possibly TRBD1 (6 bases). CDR1 and CDR2 from the germline V gene are SGHRS and YFSETQ. This CDR3 is built from 17 residues. Trimming stripped 1 base from V and 4 bases from J, with 20 bases between. Written as DNA, the CDR3 is TGCGCCAGCAGCTTGAGGGAGAGGGGGGGAAGGGTCACTGAAGCTTTCTTT. It codes for CASSLRERGGRVTEAFF.

This clone was detected a few times. V usage is TRBV2 and J usage is TRBJ2-3; D call uncertain. This CDR3 region has 12 residues. The germline gives CDR1 SNHLY, CDR2 FYNNEI. With 6 bases removed from V and 4 bases from J, the gap between germline ends came to 8 bases. The DNA for the CDR3 is TGTGCCAGCAGACCTCTAGCAGATACGCAGTATTTT. Amino acids: CASRPLADTQYF. Using reference TRBV2 and TRBJ2-3 for the parts outside the CDR3, the full variable domain is EPEVTQTPSHQVTQMGQEVILRCVPISNHLYFYWYRQILGQKVEFLVSFYNNEISEKSEIFDDQFSVERPDGSNFTLKIRSTKLEDSAMYFCASRPLADTQYFGPGTRLTVL.